Described below is a single TCR beta chain sequence and its context. The entry originates in a study of blood T cell repertoires in COVID-19. For the study at large: From T cells, B-cell-depleted T cells, or PBMCs came the material, which was cDNA or gDNA.

Per the original methods: Nucleated cell counts were estimated from reference gene primer amplification. TCRdb's copy holds only in-frame clones and misses some; the assay was immunoSEQ multiplex PCR. That table gives V, J and clone size, and the DNA gave D and trimming. The sample contains around 360,000 clones, around 87% of which appear only once. Trimming shortened V by 6 bases and J by 3 bases, and 10 bases separated the two germline ends. Germline assignment: CDR1 SGHNT and CDR2 YENEEA. The CDR3 totals 13 residues. Participants were aged about 18 to 90 years, lived in 20 to 25 US areas, and enrolled virtually.

The source is a man in his forties in a cohort exposed to, infected with or recovered from COVID-19 (not recorded which). V usage is TRBV11-3 and J usage is TRBJ2-3, with D perhaps TRBD2 (5 bases). Specimen: PBMCs or T cells enriched from blood (not recorded which). The CDR3, as DNA: TGTGCCAGCAGTGCCGGACTTACAGATACGCAGTATTTT. It translates to CASSAGLTDTQYF.